These 4 T cell receptor beta chains came from one sample sequenced in a study of shared clonotypes between healthy human individuals. Repertoires were generated with immunoSEQ multiplex PCR, while TCRdb's copy carries only in-frame clones and drops some. The top ten clones hold 20% to 30% of a sample with about 750,000 clones, 80% to 95% of them seen once. Naive CD8 populations comprised CD45RO-negative cells positively selected for CCR7, excluding terminally differentiated effector memory CD45RA+ cells. Sample: naive CD8+ T cells sorted from blood. The receptors stem from a man under 40 in good health.

This chain connects TRBV7-8 to TRBJ1-2; 7 bases match TRBD1. V was pared by 1 base and J by 4 bases, with 3 bases of the junction left unmatched. Germline V gives CDR1 SGHVS, CDR2 FQNEAQ. The length of the CDR3 is 14 residues. In DNA form, the CDR3 reads TGTGCCAGCAGCTTAGACGACAGGGTCTATGGCTACACCTTC. This gives the protein CASSLDDRVYGYTF.

The CDR3 region has the DNA TGTGCCACCAAGGAGCTGGGACTTTACGAGCAGTACTTC. Its protein is CATKELGLYEQYF. The chain links TRBV7-2 to TRBJ2-7; possibly TRBD2 for D (6 bases). V lost 10 bases and J 4 bases, leaving 17 bases between the germline ends. CDR1 and CDR2 (germline): SGHTA, FQGNSA. This CDR3 region has 13 residues.

This chain uses TRBV29-1 with TRBJ2-5, with TRBD2 matching over 7 bases. The junction had 6 bases not matched to a gene; V was cut back by 2 bases and J by 3 bases. Germline V CDR1 and CDR2: SQVTM, ANQGSEA. This CDR3 is 14 amino acids long. The CDR3 loop reads CSVEPAAGEETQYF. The CDR3 DNA reads TGCAGCGTTGAACCCGCCGCGGGAGAAGAGACCCAGTACTTC.

The V gene is TRBV27, the J gene TRBJ2-6; D may be TRBD1 (5 bases). Trimming took off 4 bases at V and 10 bases at J, with 17 bases between the two ends. The CDR3 has 15 amino acids. From germline, CDR1 is MNHEY and CDR2 SMNVEV (reference sequence). The CDR3 is CASSSNLDRTNVLTF. CDR3 sequence (DNA): TGTGCCAGCAGTTCAAACCTAGACAGAACTAACGTCCTGACTTTC.